These 20 T cell receptor beta chains were all obtained from the same sample, sequenced in a study of blood T cell repertoires in COVID-19. Clones were read by immunoSEQ multiplex PCR, and TCRdb kept only the in-frame ones, dropping some. The sample lists fewer than 300,000 clones; 80% to 90% were seen once. Sequenced sample: PBMCs or T cells enriched from blood (not recorded which). Every receptor here comes from a man aged 35 to 55 who had recovered from COVID-19.

The chain is built from TRBV6-4 and TRBJ1-1; 7 positions agree with TRBD1. With 4 bases clipped from V and 3 bases from J, the junction kept 2 bases outside the gene matches. This CDR3 contains 13 residues. Germline CDR1 reads MRHNA; CDR2 reads SNTAGT. The CDR3 sequence: CASSATGDTEAFF. For the CDR3, the DNA is TGTGCCAGCAGTGCCACAGGGGACACTGAAGCTTTCTTT.

This chain connects TRBV12-3 or TRBV12-4 to TRBJ1-5; D gene ambiguous. CDR3 size: 12 residues. V gave up 4 bases and J gave up 6 bases, with 7 bases separating them. The CDR3, as DNA: TGTGCCAGCAGTTCGAGCTTTCAGCCCCAGCATTTT. Its protein product is CASSSSFQPQHF.

The rearrangement uses TRBV27 and TRBJ2-5, with D unresolved. V lost 5 bases, J lost 2 bases, and 9 bases lay in between. The CDR3 totals 13 residues. Germline lookup yields CDR1 MNHEY and CDR2 SMNVEV (reference sequence). DNA of the CDR3: TGTGCCAGCAGTCAGACTCATCAAGAGACCCAGTACTTC. As protein: CASSQTHQETQYF.

The V and J genes are TRBV7-9 and TRBJ2-3; 7 nucleotides align to TRBD2. Germline CDR1 is SEHNR and CDR2 is FQNEAQ (reference sequence). J was trimmed by 4 bases and V by 5 bases; bases with no gene match: 9. CDR3 length: 15 amino acids. This CDR3 is CASSRIPAGADTQYF. The CDR3 nucleotides read TGTGCCAGCAGCCGAATCCCGGCGGGGGCAGATACGCAGTATTTT.

This clone is a singleton in its sample. The V call is TRBV18, the J call TRBJ1-4; the D gene is possibly TRBD1 (5 bases). In germline, CDR1 is KGHSH, CDR2 LQKENI. V was pared by 4 bases and J by 6 bases, with 18 bases between. The CDR3 length is 16 residues. This CDR3 is CASSRVGGGDDEKLFF. CDR3 bases: TGTGCCAGCTCACGAGTAGGTGGAGGGGATGATGAAAAACTGTTTTTT. Full variable domain (remainder filled in from reference TRBV18 and TRBJ1-4): NAGVMQNPRHLVRRRGQEARLRCSPMKGHSHVYWYRQLPEEGLKFMVYLQKENIIDESGMPKERFSAEFPKEGPSILRIQQVVRGDSAAYFCASSRVGGGDDEKLFFGSGTQLSVL.

The rearrangement uses TRBV7-9 and TRBJ2-7; D might be TRBD2 (6 bases). The germline gives CDR1 SEHNR, CDR2 FQNEAQ (reference sequence). This CDR3 has 15 residues. Deletions cut 2 bases from V and 4 bases from J, with 15 bases between. This chain's CDR3 is CASSLIAGTQYEQYF. CDR3 DNA sequence: TGTGCCAGCAGCTTAATCGCAGGGACTCAATACGAGCAGTACTTC. Supplemented by reference TRBV7-9 and TRBJ2-7, the full variable domain reads DTGVSQNPRHKITKRGQNVTFRCDPISEHNRLYWYRQTLGQGPEFLTYFQNEAQLEKSRLLSDRFSAERPKGSFSTLEIQRTEQGDSAMYLCASSLIAGTQYEQYFGPGTRLTVT.

CDR3: CASSAPGGNQPQHF. DNA of the CDR3: TGTGCCAGCAGCGCTCCGGGAGGCAATCAGCCCCAGCATTTT. The chain joins TRBV5-5 to TRBJ1-5; D is uncertain. Between the trimmed V and J ends, which lost 4 bases and 2 bases, there was a span of 10 bases. CDR1 and CDR2 (germline): SGHKS, YYEKEE (reference sequence). The CDR3 is made up of 14 amino acids.

As regards this clone: Mismatch with germline at one junction end may stem from a read error. The chain combines TRBV5-5 with TRBJ1-4, with 7 bases lining up with TRBD1. Germline CDR1 SGHKS, CDR2 YYEKEE (reference sequence). The CDR3 has 11 residues. In nucleotides, the CDR3 is TGTGCCAGCAGCGTTAATAGGGGGCAGGCTTTT. It specifies CASSVNRGQAF.

The J gene is TRBJ2-1, the V gene TRBV5-1, with 9 bases identical to TRBD1. The junction had 4 bases not matched to a gene; V was cut back by 3 bases and J by 0 bases. CDR3 length: 16 amino acids. Germline-derived CDR1 and CDR2 are SGHRS and YFSETQ. This chain's CDR3 is CASSYPGQGSYNEQFF. As DNA, the CDR3 is TGCGCCAGCAGCTACCCGGGACAGGGCTCCTACAATGAGCAGTTCTTC.

This chain links TRBV19 with TRBJ1-1; D is uncertain. Germline V CDR1 and CDR2: LNHDA, SQIVND (reference sequence). The CDR3 contains 15 residues. V dropped 2 bases and J dropped 0 bases, with 10 bases sitting between them. CDR3 sequence (DNA): TGTGCCAGTAGTATAATATTATCGGTGAACACTGAAGCTTTCTTT. This sequence encodes CASSIILSVNTEAFF.

The chain is built from TRBV5-1 and TRBJ2-3; D is perhaps TRBD2 (6 bases). Trimming took 2 bases from V and 2 from J, leaving 12 bases between them. The V gene's germline CDR1 is SGHRS and CDR2 YFSETQ. CDR3 length: 15 residues. The CDR3 here is CASSLGGALTDTQYF. The CDR3 DNA sequence: TGCGCCAGCAGCTTAGGAGGGGCCCTCACAGATACGCAGTATTTT.

The V call is TRBV4-1, the J call TRBJ2-4; 8 bases fit TRBD2. Germline loops: CDR1 MGHRA, CDR2 YSYEKL. The CDR3 has 16 amino acids. V was clipped by 4 bases and J by 7 bases; unmatched bases: 12. CDR3 sequence (DNA): TGCGCCAGCAGCCCCACCCGGACTAGCCGGGTGAACATTCAGTACTTC. Residues: CASSPTRTSRVNIQYF.

The rearrangement links TRBV6-1 to TRBJ1-1, with 8 bases fitting TRBD1. V gave up 3 bases and J gave up 1 base; unmatched junction bases: 4. CDR3 length equals 15 residues. Germline V gene lookup returns CDR1 MNHNS and CDR2 SASEGT. The CDR3 loop reads CASSDRGPKNTEAFF. DNA of the CDR3: TGTGCCAGCAGTGACAGGGGGCCTAAGAACACTGAAGCTTTCTTT.

This rearrangement joins TRBV19 to TRBJ2-6; unclear D gene. The CDR3 extends over 16 amino acids. Trimming took 4 bases from V and 0 from J, leaving 10 bases between them. Germline V lookup: CDR1 LNHDA, CDR2 SQIVND (reference sequence). CDR3 sequence (DNA): TGTGCCAGTAGTAGATTCTCCGGCTCTGGGGCCAACGTCCTGACTTTC. It specifies CASSRFSGSGANVLTF.

The V call is TRBV27, the J call TRBJ1-4; 9 positions agree with TRBD1. V trimming: 5 bases; J trimming: 7 bases; junction bases outside the gene matches: 14. The CDR3 has 17 amino acids. Germline-derived CDR1 and CDR2 are MNHEY and SMNVEV (reference sequence). The CDR3 here is CASSPHRGLGIVEKLFF. CDR3 nucleotides: TGTGCCAGCAGTCCCCACAGGGGGCTCGGAATTGTTGAAAAACTGTTTTTT.

The gene calls are TRBV18 and TRBJ1-5; D is unresolved. The germline V gene has CDR1 KGHSH and CDR2 LQKENI. Trimming cost V 1 base and J 4 bases, with 17 bases left between them. The CDR3 runs to 17 residues. CDR3 sequence: CASSPLVAGKGNQPQHF. DNA for the CDR3: TGTGCCAGCTCACCACTGGTAGCCGGGAAGGGAAATCAGCCCCAGCATTTT.

The chain employs TRBV5-6 and TRBJ2-7; the match to TRBD1 covers 8 bases. Germline-derived CDR1 and CDR2 are SGHDT and YYEEEE. V lost 4 bases and J lost 2; bases outside the gene matches: 11. CDR3 length: 16 amino acids. CDR3 residues: CASSPNRGLMTYEQYF. Written as DNA, the CDR3 is TGTGCCAGCAGCCCGAACAGGGGGTTAATGACCTACGAGCAGTACTTC.

V gene TRBV19 combines with J gene TRBJ2-1; TRBD2 aligns across 12 bases. Per the germline V gene, CDR1 is LNHDA and CDR2 is SQIVND (reference sequence). The CDR3 has 15 residues. Unmatched junction bases numbered 3, after V lost 6 bases and J lost 3 bases. The CDR3 loop reads CASRLAGGDYNEQFF. CDR3 sequence (DNA): TGTGCCAGTAGGCTAGCGGGGGGGGACTACAATGAGCAGTTCTTC.

The chain has TRBV7-9 and TRBJ2-3, with 10 nucleotides matching TRBD2. Germline V lookup: CDR1 SEHNR, CDR2 FQNEAQ (reference sequence). The CDR3 has 13 amino acids. V lost 6 bases to trimming and J lost 5 bases; unmatched junction nucleotides: 2. In nucleotides, the CDR3 is TGTGCCAGCAGGGCTAGCGGGGGAGATACGCAGTATTTT. Translated, it gives CASRASGGDTQYF. The variable domain in full, completed from reference TRBV7-9 and TRBJ2-3, reads DTGVSQNPRHKITKRGQNVTFRCDPISEHNRLYWYRQTLGQGPEFLTYFQNEAQLEKSRLLSDRFSAERPKGSFSTLEIQRTEQGDSAMYLCASRASGGDTQYFGPGTRLTVL.

The CDR3 DNA reads as TGTGCCAGCTCACCACCCCAGCGACAGGGCTACGAGCAGTACTTC. Amino acid sequence: CASSPPQRQGYEQYF. The gene calls are TRBV18 and TRBJ2-7; 7 bases fit TRBD1. The CDR3 is 15 amino acids. Germline loops: CDR1 KGHSH, CDR2 LQKENI. Germline trimming cut 0 bases from V and 3 bases from J; bases unmatched to any gene: 5.